Listed below are T cell receptor beta chains from one sample, sequenced in a study of CD8 T cells in Susac syndrome. TCRdb analysed the immunoSEQ multiplex PCR reads with MiXCR anew, one entry per CDR3 protein. The table lists some 200,000 distinct CDR3 sequences, approximately 90% of them singletons. The sample taken for sequencing was CD8+ T cells from PBMCs. Every receptor here comes from a human donor with multiple sclerosis. Each CDR3 is given with its conserved first and last residue. A D gene is named only where the DNA matches it firmly. Only part of the rows carry a size: once, few, many, or a class if the clone is expanded.

clone_size j_call v_call d_call cdr3_aa cdr3_nt
NA TRBJ1-4 TRBV27 TRBD1 CASTPQPGQGAQQLFF TGTGCCAGCACCCCACAGCCCGGACAGGGGGCCCAACAACTGTTTTTT
NA TRBJ2-7 TRBV7-2 TRBD1 CASSFGDRVIHEQYF TGTGCCAGCAGCTTTGGGGACAGGGTGATCCACGAGCAGTACTTC
NA TRBJ2-5 TRBV21-1 NA CASSIFGTQYF TGTGCCAGCAGCATCTTTGGGACCCAGTACTTC
once TRBJ1-1 TRBV2 TRBD1 CASSDRTGVTEAFF TGTGCCAGCAGTGACAGGACAGGGGTCACTGAAGCTTTCTTT
NA TRBJ2-2 TRBV13 NA CASSAPRLDTGELFF TGTGCCAGCAGCGCCCCACGCCTGGACACCGGGGAGCTGTTTTTT
NA TRBJ1-5 TRBV6-5 NA CASSLTGYRNQPQHF TGTGCCAGCAGCCTAACAGGGTACCGCAATCAGCCCCAGCATTTT
few TRBJ1-5 TRBV28 NA CASSWDRGQPQHF TGTGCCAGCAGTTGGGACCGGGGCCAGCCCCAGCATTTT
NA TRBJ2-7 TRBV20-1 TRBD2 CSASTSGSLYEQYF TGCAGTGCTTCGACTAGCGGGAGTCTCTACGAGCAGTACTTC
NA TRBJ1-2 TRBV11-2 NA CASSLGDGYGYTF TGTGCCAGCAGCTTAGGAGACGGATATGGCTACACCTTC
NA TRBJ2-7 TRBV29-1 NA CSATLEETGFEQYF TGCAGCGCCACCTTGGAGGAAACGGGTTTCGAGCAGTACTTC
once TRBJ2-1 TRBV29-1 NA CSVRHVGGDEQFF TGCAGCGTCCGCCACGTGGGCGGGGATGAGCAGTTCTTC
NA TRBJ1-2 TRBV19 NA CASTGTSYGYTF TGTGCCAGTACCGGGACGTCCTATGGCTACACCTTC
NA TRBJ1-4 TRBV6-5 NA CASSYTLSDTLATNEKLFF TGTGCCAGCAGTTACACCCTTTCGGACACGTTGGCAACTAATGAAAAACTGTTTTTT
NA TRBJ2-3 TRBV14 TRBD2 CASSHPRGGDTDTQYF TGTGCCAGCAGCCACCCCCGGGGGGGAGACACAGATACGCAGTATTTT
once TRBJ2-3 TRBV5-6 NA CASTSWTDTQYF TGTGCCAGCACCTCCTGGACAGATACGCAGTATTTT
NA TRBJ2-2 TRBV15 NA CATSRDLAVRELFF TGTGCCACCAGCAGAGATCTCGCCGTGCGGGAGCTGTTTTTT
NA TRBJ1-1 TRBV13 NA CASSLGAGLTEAFF TGTGCCAGCAGCTTAGGGGCAGGGTTGACTGAAGCTTTCTTT
NA TRBJ2-1 TRBV11-2 NA CASSLDGGDYNEQFF TGTGCCAGCAGCTTAGACGGTGGTGATTACAATGAGCAGTTCTTC
NA TRBJ1-2 TRBV30 NA CAWSSRHYGYTF TGTGCCTGGAGTTCCCGACACTATGGCTACACCTTC
few TRBJ2-5 TRBV25-1 TRBD2 CASSGIQETQYF TGTGCCAGTAGCGGGATACAAGAGACCCAGTACTTC
NA TRBJ1-5 TRBV18 NA CASSLRGYQPQHF TGTGCCAGCTCACTAAGAGGTTATCAGCCCCAGCATTTT
NA TRBJ2-7 TRBV10-2 TRBD2 CATSTSSPYEQYF TGCGCCACCTCGACTAGCTCGCCCTACGAGCAGTACTTC
NA TRBJ2-7 TRBV7-2 TRBD2 CASSLNRGVYEQYF TGTGCCAGCAGCTTAAATCGGGGGGTTTACGAGCAGTACTTC
NA TRBJ1-4 TRBV7-8 NA CASRGGIVNEKLFF TGTGCCAGCAGAGGTGGGATTGTGAATGAAAAACTGTTTTTT
NA TRBJ2-5 TRBV4-1 TRBD1 CASSQEEDRAPRETQYF TGCGCCAGCAGCCAAGAGGAGGACAGGGCCCCCCGGGAGACCCAGTACTTC
NA TRBJ2-2 TRBV4-3 TRBD2 CASSQDRSLAGLSGELFF TGCGCCAGCAGCCAAGATCGGTCGTTAGCGGGCTTGTCCGGGGAGCTGTTTTTT
NA TRBJ2-2 TRBV7-9 TRBD1 CASSATPGTGRVRDGELFF TGTGCCAGCAGCGCAACTCCCGGGACAGGGCGAGTACGTGACGGGGAGCTGTTTTTT
NA TRBJ2-7 TRBV24-1 NA CATSDLEGGEQYF TGTGCCACCAGTGATTTGGAAGGCGGCGAGCAGTACTTC
NA TRBJ2-1 TRBV3-1 TRBD2 CASSQVGDYHNEQFF TGTGCCAGCAGCCAAGTCGGGGACTACCACAATGAGCAGTTCTTC
NA TRBJ1-1 TRBV30 TRBD1 CAWTEGANTEAFF TGTGCCTGGACCGAGGGGGCGAACACTGAAGCTTTCTTT
NA TRBJ2-2 TRBV27 TRBD2 CASSFHAGRVNTGELFF TGTGCCAGCAGTTTTCATGCGGGGAGGGTTAACACCGGGGAGCTGTTTTTT
once TRBJ1-2 TRBV10-2 NA CASSAEPFYGYTF TGCGCCAGCAGTGCCGAACCTTTCTATGGCTACACCTTC
NA TRBJ1-1 TRBV29-1 NA CSVSMEGAFF TGCAGCGTTAGTATGGAGGGAGCTTTCTTT
NA TRBJ1-6 TRBV12-3/TRBV12-4 NA CASSHSPTPPNSPLHF TGTGCCAGCAGTCACTCCCCCACCCCTCCGAATTCACCCCTCCACTTT
NA TRBJ2-7 TRBV30 NA CAWSVRVGGEQYF TGTGCCTGGAGTGTACGGGTCGGGGGCGAGCAGTACTTC
NA TRBJ2-2 TRBV12-3/TRBV12-4 NA CASIWGNTGELFF TGTGCCAGCATCTGGGGGAACACCGGGGAGCTGTTTTTT
NA TRBJ1-3 TRBV5-1 NA CASRSGNTIYF TGCGCCAGCCGCTCTGGAAACACCATATATTTT